This T cell receptor (beta chain) was sequenced during a study of blood T cell repertoires in COVID-19. Looking at the study overall: Researchers got acute and convalescent COVID-19 samples from the United States, Italy and Spain. PBMCs, B-cell-depleted T cells, or T cells were the source of the cDNA or gDNA that made up the material.

Original processing notes: Reference gene primer amplification gave nucleated cell count estimates. Only in-frame clones appear in the TCRdb table, and some are missing; sequencing was by immunoSEQ multiplex PCR. The DNA gave D and trimming, while V, J and clone size come from that table. Of over 200,000 clones detected, around four fifths appear once; the ten largest clones hold approximately 5.3%. Germline CDR1 LGHDT, CDR2 YNNKEL (reference sequence). This CDR3 contains 17 residues. V lost 1 base and J lost 1, with 13 bases in between. The specimen sequenced was peripheral blood. This chain joins TRBV3-1 (or the pseudogene TRBV3-2) and TRBJ2-2; possible D gene TRBD2, 7 bases. The receptor comes from a man older than 75 with acute or convalescent COVID-19. This CDR3 is CASSQGGGTQNTGELFF. For the CDR3, the DNA is TGTGCCAGCAGCCAAGGGGGAGGGACACAGAACACCGGGGAGCTGTTTTTT.